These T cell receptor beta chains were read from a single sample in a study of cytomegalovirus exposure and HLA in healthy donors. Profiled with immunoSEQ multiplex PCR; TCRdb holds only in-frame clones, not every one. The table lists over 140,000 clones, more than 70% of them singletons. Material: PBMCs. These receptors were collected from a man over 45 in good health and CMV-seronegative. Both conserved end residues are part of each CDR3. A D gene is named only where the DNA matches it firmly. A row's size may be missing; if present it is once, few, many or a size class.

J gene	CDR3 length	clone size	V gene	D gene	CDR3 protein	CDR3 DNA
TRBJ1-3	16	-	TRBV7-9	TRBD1	CASSRDSMNSGNTIYF	TGTGCCAGCAGCAGGGACAGCATGAACTCTGGAAACACCATATATTTT
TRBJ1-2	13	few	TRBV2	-	CASSADTNYGYTF	TGTGCCAGCAGTGCGGACACTAACTATGGCTACACCTTC
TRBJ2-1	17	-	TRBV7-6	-	CASSLVPPASSYNEQFF	TGTGCCAGCAGCTTAGTCCCACCCGCGAGCTCCTACAATGAGCAGTTCTTC
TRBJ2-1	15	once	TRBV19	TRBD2	CASSIGAGLAGAQFF	TGTGCCAGTAGTATAGGAGCAGGGCTAGCGGGAGCGCAGTTCTTC
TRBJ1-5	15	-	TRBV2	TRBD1	CASSRDRVSNQPQHF	TGTGCCAGCAGTAGGGACAGGGTAAGCAATCAGCCCCAGCATTTT
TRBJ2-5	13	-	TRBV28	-	CASRRGQQETQYF	TGTGCCAGCAGGCGGGGACAGCAAGAGACCCAGTACTTC
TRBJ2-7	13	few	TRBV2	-	CASSEARGTAEYF	TGTGCCAGCAGTGAAGCGCGGGGAACAGCCGAGTACTTC
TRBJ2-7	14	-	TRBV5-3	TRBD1	CARREQGIPYEQYF	TGTGCCAGAAGGGAACAGGGGATCCCCTACGAGCAGTACTTC
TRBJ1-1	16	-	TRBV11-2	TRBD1	CASSLGPGGRNTEAFF	TGTGCCAGCAGCTTAGGGCCAGGGGGCAGGAACACTGAAGCTTTCTTT
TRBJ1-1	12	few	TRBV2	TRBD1	CARAGTAYQAFF	TGTGCCAGGGCCGGGACAGCGTACCAAGCTTTCTTT
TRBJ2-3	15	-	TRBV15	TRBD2	CATSGGLALRDTQYF	TGTGCCACCAGCGGGGGACTAGCCCTCCGAGATACGCAGTATTTT
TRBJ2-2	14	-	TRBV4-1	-	CASSFRTDTGELFF	TGCGCCAGCAGCTTCCGGACAGACACCGGGGAGCTGTTTTTT
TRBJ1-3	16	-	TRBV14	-	CASSPYGGPSGNTIYF	TGTGCCAGCAGCCCGTACGGGGGGCCCTCTGGAAACACCATATATTTT
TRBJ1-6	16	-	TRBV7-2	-	CASSPFQSSYNSPLHF	TGTGCCAGCAGCCCCTTCCAGTCCTCCTATAATTCACCCCTCCACTTT
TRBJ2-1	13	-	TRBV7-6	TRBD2	CASGTRGRNEQFF	TGTGCCAGCGGGACTAGGGGGAGGAATGAGCAGTTCTTC
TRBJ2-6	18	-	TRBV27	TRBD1	CASSFGQGRGSGANVLTF	TGTGCCAGCAGTTTCGGACAGGGGAGAGGCTCTGGGGCCAACGTCCTGACTTTC
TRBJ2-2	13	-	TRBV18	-	CASSPDRAGELFF	TGTGCCAGCTCACCAGACCGGGCCGGGGAGCTGTTTTTT
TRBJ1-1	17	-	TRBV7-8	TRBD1	CASSFLAAQGMNTEAFF	TGTGCCAGCAGCTTTTTGGCAGCACAGGGGATGAACACTGAAGCTTTCTTT
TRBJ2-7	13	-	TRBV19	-	CASSIRHSYEQYF	TGTGCCAGTAGTATACGGCACAGCTACGAGCAGTACTTC
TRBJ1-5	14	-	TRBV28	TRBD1	CASTAQGARQPQHF	TGTGCCAGCACCGCACAGGGGGCTCGTCAGCCCCAGCATTTT
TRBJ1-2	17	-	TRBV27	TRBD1	CASSLSQGAAANYGYTF	TGTGCCAGCAGTTTAAGCCAGGGGGCCGCTGCAAACTATGGCTACACCTTC
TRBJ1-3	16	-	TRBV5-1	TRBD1	CASSRTGDNSGNTIYF	TGCGCCAGCTCCAGGACAGGGGATAATTCTGGAAACACCATATATTTT
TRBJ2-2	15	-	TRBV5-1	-	CAITPPGDNTGELFF	TGCGCCATCACTCCCCCAGGGGATAACACCGGGGAGCTGTTTTTT
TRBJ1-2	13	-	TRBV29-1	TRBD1	CSVGGQGGYGYTF	TGCAGCGTTGGGGGACAGGGCGGGTATGGCTACACCTTC
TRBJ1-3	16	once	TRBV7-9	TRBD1	CASSDRQGLDGNTIYF	TGTGCCAGCAGCGATCGACAGGGGTTGGATGGAAACACCATATATTTT
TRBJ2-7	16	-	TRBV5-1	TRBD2	CASSSGGGLGDYEQYF	TGCGCCAGCAGCTCCGGGGGGGGGCTGGGGGACTACGAGCAGTACTTC
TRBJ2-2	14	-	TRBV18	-	CASSPRQQTGELFF	TGTGCCAGCTCACCGAGGCAGCAGACCGGGGAGCTGTTTTTT
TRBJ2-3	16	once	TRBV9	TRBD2	CASSVGGRPHADTQYF	TGTGCCAGCAGCGTAGGCGGGAGGCCCCACGCAGATACGCAGTATTTT
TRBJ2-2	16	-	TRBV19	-	CASSTAQGRATGELFF	TGTGCCAGTAGTACCGCACAGGGAAGGGCCACCGGGGAGCTGTTTTTT
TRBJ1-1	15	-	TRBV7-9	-	CASSLAGTAATEAFF	TGTGCCAGCAGCTTAGCCGGGACTGCTGCCACTGAAGCTTTCTTT
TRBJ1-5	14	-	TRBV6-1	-	CASSETQINQPQHF	TGTGCCAGCAGTGAAACCCAGATCAATCAGCCCCAGCATTTT
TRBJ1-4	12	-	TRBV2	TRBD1	CASGQGGEKLFF	TGTGCCAGCGGCCAGGGGGGTGAAAAACTGTTTTTT
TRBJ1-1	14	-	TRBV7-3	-	CASSRVRVNTEAFF	TGTGCCAGCAGCCGAGTAAGAGTGAACACTGAAGCTTTCTTT
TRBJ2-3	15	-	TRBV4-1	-	CASSHSSASTDTQYF	TGCGCCAGCAGCCACTCCAGTGCTAGCACAGATACGCAGTATTTT
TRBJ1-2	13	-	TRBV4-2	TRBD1	CASSQTGGQGYTF	TGTGCCAGCAGCCAGACAGGGGGCCAAGGCTACACCTTC
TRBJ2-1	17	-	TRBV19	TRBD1	CASSIQTGGSSYNEQFF	TGTGCCAGTAGTATTCAAACAGGGGGTAGCTCCTACAATGAGCAGTTCTTC
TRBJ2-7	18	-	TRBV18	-	CASSPPGGAGGIGREQYF	TGTGCCAGCTCACCACCTGGGGGGGCTGGAGGGATTGGAAGGGAGCAGTACTTC
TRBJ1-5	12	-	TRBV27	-	CASRAFNQPQHF	TGTGCCAGCAGGGCCTTTAATCAGCCCCAGCATTTT
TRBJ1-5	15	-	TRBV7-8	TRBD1	CASSGPGQGFKLQHF	TGTGCCAGCAGCGGACCGGGACAGGGTTTTAAGCTCCAGCATTTT
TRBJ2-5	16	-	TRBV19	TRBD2	CASKSLAGGPQETQYF	TGTGCCAGTAAAAGTCTAGCGGGAGGGCCGCAAGAGACCCAGTACTTC
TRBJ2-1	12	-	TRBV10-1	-	CASSEVGQEQFF	TGCGCCAGCAGTGAGGTGGGGCAAGAGCAGTTCTTC
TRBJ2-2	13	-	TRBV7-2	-	CASSLISTGELFF	TGTGCCAGCAGCTTAATCTCGACCGGGGAGCTGTTTTTT
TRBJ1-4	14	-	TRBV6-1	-	CASSERGANEKLFF	TGTGCCAGCAGTGAACGGGGGGCTAATGAAAAACTGTTTTTT
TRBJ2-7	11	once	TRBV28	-	CASSYLYEQYF	TGTGCCAGCAGCTATCTCTACGAGCAGTACTTC
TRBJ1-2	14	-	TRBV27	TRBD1	CASSQRQGINGYTF	TGTGCCAGCAGTCAACGACAGGGGATCAATGGCTACACCTTC
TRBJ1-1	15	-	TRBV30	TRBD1	CAWSVFPGQGSEAFF	TGTGCCTGGAGTGTATTCCCGGGACAGGGGTCTGAAGCTTTCTTT
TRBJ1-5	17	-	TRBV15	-	CATSGTFTGFSNQPQHF	TGTGCCACCAGCGGAACCTTCACAGGGTTTAGCAATCAGCCCCAGCATTTT
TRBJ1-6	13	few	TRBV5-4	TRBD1	CASSSENRDRSTF	TGTGCCAGCAGTTCCGAGAACCGGGACAGGTCCACATTT
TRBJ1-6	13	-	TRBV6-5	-	CATRGGPNSPLHF	TGTGCCACACGAGGCGGTCCTAATTCACCCCTCCACTTT
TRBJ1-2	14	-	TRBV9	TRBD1	CASSVGQGAEGYTF	TGTGCCAGCAGCGTAGGGCAGGGGGCGGAGGGCTACACCTTC
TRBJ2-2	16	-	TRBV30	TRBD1	CAWRATGGSRTGELFF	TGTGCCTGGAGGGCCACAGGGGGCAGCAGGACCGGGGAGCTGTTTTTT
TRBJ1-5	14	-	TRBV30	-	CAWSPLGGIQPQHF	TGTGCCTGGAGCCCTTTGGGGGGGATTCAGCCCCAGCATTTT
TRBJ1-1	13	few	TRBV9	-	CASSVAVNTEAFF	TGTGCCAGCAGCGTAGCAGTCAACACTGAAGCTTTCTTT
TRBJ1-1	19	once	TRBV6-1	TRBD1	CASSGGHWGQGFLSTEAFF	TGTGCCAGCAGTGGAGGACACTGGGGACAGGGCTTTTTGTCCACTGAAGCTTTCTTT
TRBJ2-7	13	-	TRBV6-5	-	CASSYGAAYEQYF	TGTGCCAGCAGTTATGGGGCAGCCTACGAGCAGTACTTC
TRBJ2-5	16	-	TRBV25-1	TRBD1	CASSEPPGQGKETQYF	TGTGCCAGCAGTGAGCCCCCCGGACAGGGGAAGGAGACCCAGTACTTC
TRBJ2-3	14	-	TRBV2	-	CASSAPTFPDTQYF	TGTGCCAGCAGTGCTCCTACCTTCCCAGATACGCAGTATTTT